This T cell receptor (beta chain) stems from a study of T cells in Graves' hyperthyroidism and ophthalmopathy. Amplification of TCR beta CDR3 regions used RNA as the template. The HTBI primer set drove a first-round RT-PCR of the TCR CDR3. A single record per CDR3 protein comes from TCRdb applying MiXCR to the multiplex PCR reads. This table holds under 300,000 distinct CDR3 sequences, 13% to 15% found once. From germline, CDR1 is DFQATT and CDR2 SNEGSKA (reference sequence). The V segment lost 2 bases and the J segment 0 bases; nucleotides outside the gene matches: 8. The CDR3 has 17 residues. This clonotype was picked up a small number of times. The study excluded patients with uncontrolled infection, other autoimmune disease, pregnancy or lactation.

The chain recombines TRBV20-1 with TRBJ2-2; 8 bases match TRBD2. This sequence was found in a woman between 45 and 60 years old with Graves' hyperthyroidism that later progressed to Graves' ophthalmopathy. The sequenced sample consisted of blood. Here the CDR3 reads CSARIPGRATNTGELFF. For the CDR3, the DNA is TGCAGTGCTAGAATTCCCGGGAGGGCTACGAACACCGGGGAGCTGTTTTTT.